This entry describes one TCR beta chain. Sequencing was performed with immunoSEQ multiplex PCR; in TCRdb, only in-frame clones are kept and a portion is missing. The sample records fewer than 200,000 clones, 80% to 90% being singletons. The sample originates from a study of blood T cell repertoires in COVID-19. Study overall: Acute-phase and convalescent COVID-19 samples originated in the United States, Italy and Spain.

Germline-derived CDR1 and CDR2 are MDHEN and SYDVKM. V shed 5 bases and J shed 2 bases, with 13 bases lying between them. The CDR3 runs to 14 residues. The TCR was taken from a woman at least 80 years old with COVID-19, enrolled during active disease. The sequenced material came from peripheral blood. The gene calls are TRBV28 and TRBJ2-7, with a weak D call TRBD1 (6 bases). CDR3 residues: CASSPPRGAYEQYF. CDR3 nucleotide sequence: TGTGCCAGCAGTCCTCCCAGGGGAGCCTACGAGCAGTACTTC. Filled out from reference TRBV28 and TRBJ2-7, the complete variable domain reads DVKVTQSSRYLVKRTGEKVFLECVQDMDHENMFWYRQDPGLGLRLIYFSYDVKMKEKGDIPEGYSVSREKKERFSLILESASTNQTSMYLCASSPPRGAYEQYFGPGTRLTVT.